The TCR beta chain described here comes from a study of T cell responses to AZD1222 COVID-19 vaccine. Clones were sequenced by immunoSEQ multiplex PCR, and TCRdb holds only the in-frame ones, with some missing. The repertoire consists of roughly 140,000 clones, with approximately 90% occurring once and the leading ten covering 3% to 3.5%. This clone was detected only once. The sample in question was peripheral blood, obtained 28 days after the second AZD1222 dose. The receptor was isolated from an adult who received the AZD1222 COVID-19 vaccine.

The CDR3 here is CASSLPGPSYNEQFF. In DNA form, the CDR3 reads TGTGCCAGCAGCCTCCCGGGACCCAGCTACAATGAGCAGTTCTTC. This chain uses TRBV5-4 with TRBJ2-1; the D call may be TRBD1 or TRBD2 (5 bases each). This CDR3 has 15 residues. The ends were cut back, 4 bases at V and 3 bases at J, with 14 bases in the middle. CDR1 is SGHNT, CDR2 YYREEE, per germline (reference sequence).